The 32 T cell receptor beta chains listed next were all sequenced from one sample in a study of T cell responses to AZD1222 COVID-19 vaccine. TCRdb keeps only in-frame clones here, not all; method: immunoSEQ multiplex PCR. The table lists tens of thousands of clones, roughly 91% of them singletons, with 30% to 45% in the top ten. The material was peripheral blood, obtained 28 days after the second AZD1222 dose. The source is an adult who received the AZD1222 COVID-19 vaccine.

The chain joins TRBV24-1 to TRBJ1-2; D may be TRBD1 (5 bases). Trimming removed 1 base from V and 6 bases from J, with 5 bases in between. CDR1 KGHDR and CDR2 SFDVKD come from the germline V gene. The CDR3 is made up of 12 amino acids. CDR3 loop: CATSDLGDGYTF. CDR3 nucleotide sequence: TGTGCCACCAGTGATTTAGGGGATGGCTACACCTTC.

In its sample, this clone was seen once. The chain is built from TRBV3-1 (or the pseudogene TRBV3-2) and TRBJ2-7; TRBD1 or TRBD2 may be the D gene (5 bases each). V lost 0 bases and J 6 bases, leaving 18 bases between the germline ends. This CDR3 has 16 amino acids. Per the germline V gene, CDR1 is LGHDT and CDR2 is YNNKEL (reference sequence). The CDR3 here is CASSQDSGTVVFEQYF. CDR3 DNA sequence: TGTGCCAGCAGCCAAGATTCGGGGACGGTGGTTTTCGAGCAGTACTTC.

The CDR3 here is CASSLITPWGYTF. In DNA, the CDR3 is TGTGCCAGTAGTCTGATAACCCCATGGGGCTACACCTTC. The chain couples TRBV19 to TRBJ1-2; no clear D. Germline V gene sequence: CDR1 LNHDA, CDR2 SQIVND (reference sequence). The CDR3 covers 13 residues. With 5 bases removed from V and 8 bases from J, the gap between germline ends came to 15 bases.

The rearrangement uses TRBV7-9 and TRBJ2-1; D gene uncertain. CDR3 size: 11 residues. Germline CDR1 SEHNR, CDR2 FQNEAQ (reference sequence). Trimming cost V 2 bases and J 10 bases, with 6 bases left between them. The CDR3 region has the DNA TGTGCCAGCAGCTTAATCGGGGAGCAGTTCTTC. This sequence encodes CASSLIGEQFF. Looking up the rest from reference TRBV7-9 and TRBJ2-1 gives the full variable domain: DTGVSQNPRHKITKRGQNVTFRCDPISEHNRLYWYRQTLGQGPEFLTYFQNEAQLEKSRLLSDRFSAERPKGSFSTLEIQRTEQGDSAMYLCASSLIGEQFFGPGTRLTVL.

V usage is TRBV15 and J usage is TRBJ1-5; possible D gene TRBD1, 5 bases. The germline V gene encodes CDR1 LNHNV and CDR2 YYDKDF (reference sequence). V was shortened by 1 base and J by 7 bases, with 20 bases between the two germline ends. The CDR3 has 17 amino acids. CDR3 residues: CATSRGGAGVNSQPQHF. DNA for the CDR3: TGTGCCACCAGCAGAGGTGGGGCGGGCGTAAATTCCCAGCCCCAGCATTTT.

The chain has TRBV5-1 and TRBJ1-1; D gene ambiguous. V shed 1 base and J shed 1 base, with 5 bases lying between them. The germline CDR1 and CDR2 sequences are SGHRS and YFSETQ. CDR3 length: 13 residues. DNA of the CDR3: TGCGCCAGCAGCTTGCAGACGAACACTGAAGCTTTCTTT. The encoded protein is CASSLQTNTEAFF. Full variable domain (rest looked up from reference TRBV5-1 and TRBJ1-1): KAGVTQTPRYLIKTRGQQVTLSCSPISGHRSVSWYQQTPGQGLQFLFEYFSETQRNKGNFPGRFSGRQFSNSRSEMNVSTLELGDSALYLCASSLQTNTEAFFGQGTRLTVV.

The chain links TRBV11-3 to TRBJ2-7; either TRBD1 or TRBD2 may supply D (5 bases each). V lost 0 bases, J lost 0 bases, and 9 bases lay in between. CDR3 size: 15 residues. From germline, CDR1 is SGHNT and CDR2 YENEEA. CDR3 protein: CASSLEAGSSYEQYF. In nucleotides, the CDR3 is TGTGCCAGCAGCTTAGAGGCAGGGAGCTCCTACGAGCAGTACTTC.

The chain uses TRBV18 and TRBJ1-1, with 9 bases fitting TRBD1. The CDR3 sequence is 14 residues long. Trimming removed 8 bases from V and 1 base from J; junction bases left unmatched: 5. The germline V gene encodes CDR1 KGHSH and CDR2 LQKENI. As DNA, the CDR3 is TGTGCCAGCCGTCGGACAGGGGAGAACACTGAAGCTTTCTTT. Residues: CASRRTGENTEAFF.

The chain combines TRBV20-1 with TRBJ1-2; no clear D. Trimming took off 3 bases at V and 0 bases at J, with 8 bases between the two ends. CDR1 is DFQATT and CDR2 is SNEGSKA in the germline V gene (reference sequence). This CDR3 has 13 residues. CDR3 coding DNA: TGCAGTGCTAGTAAGGGAGCTAACTATGGCTACACCTTC. Translated: CSASKGANYGYTF.

V gene TRBV9 combines with J gene TRBJ2-3; the D gene is possibly TRBD2 (7 bases). V gave up 2 bases and J gave up 6 bases, with 13 bases separating them. The length of the CDR3 is 14 residues. Germline-derived CDR1 and CDR2 are SGDLS and YYNGEE. The CDR3 nucleotides read TGTGCCAGCAGCGTGATAGGGGGGGCCGATACGCAGTATTTT. Encoded protein: CASSVIGGADTQYF.

The chain couples TRBV18 to TRBJ1-4; maybe TRBD1 (6 bases). Germline V lookup: CDR1 KGHSH, CDR2 LQKENI. The CDR3 is made up of 13 amino acids. Trimming removed 4 bases at V and 6 bases at J, with 9 bases between. The DNA for the CDR3 is TGTGCCAGCTCACAACGACAGGATGAAAAACTGTTTTTT. It codes for CASSQRQDEKLFF.

The chain joins TRBV3-1 (or the pseudogene TRBV3-2) to TRBJ1-5; D call uncertain. V lost 5 bases and J lost 2, with 10 bases in between. The CDR3 has 14 residues. CDR1 and CDR2 from the germline V gene are LGHDT and YNNKEL (reference sequence). The CDR3 protein is CASSRPEGNQPQHF. In DNA form, the CDR3 reads TGTGCCAGCAGCAGGCCGGAAGGCAATCAGCCCCAGCATTTT.

The chain has TRBV3-1 (or the pseudogene TRBV3-2) and TRBJ1-1; tentative D call: TRBD1 (6 bases). The CDR3 contains 14 residues. The V and J ends lost 3 bases and 4 bases respectively, with 12 bases between them. Per the germline V gene, CDR1 is LGHDT and CDR2 is YNNKEL (reference sequence). Here the CDR3 DNA reads TGTGCCAGCAGCCACCTTGACAGGCCCACTGAAGCTTTCTTT. It is translated as CASSHLDRPTEAFF.

The J gene is TRBJ1-2, the V gene TRBV29-1; 8 bases are a match to TRBD1. This CDR3 has 13 residues. The germline gives CDR1 SQVTM, CDR2 ANQGSEA. The V segment lost 6 bases and the J segment 2 bases; nucleotides outside the gene matches: 5. The CDR3 DNA reads as TGCAGCGTAAAACAGGGGGACAACTATGGCTACACCTTC. Encoded protein: CSVKQGDNYGYTF. The complete variable domain, with remaining parts taken from reference TRBV29-1 and TRBJ1-2, reads SAVISQKPSRDICQRGTSLTIQCQVDSQVTMMFWYRQQPGQSLTLIATANQGSEATYESGFVIDKFPISRPNLTFSTLTVSNMSPEDSSIYLCSVKQGDNYGYTFGSGTRLTVV.

This chain connects TRBV27 to TRBJ2-6; D might be TRBD2 (6 bases). CDR3 size: 15 residues. The V end lost 8 bases, the J end lost 2 bases, and 13 bases lay between the germline ends. Germline loops: CDR1 MNHEY, CDR2 SMNVEV (reference sequence). CDR3 nucleotide sequence: TGTGCCAGCGCAACCGGCGGGGCTGGGGCCAACGTCCTGACTTTC. It codes for CASATGGAGANVLTF.

In its sample, this clone was seen a few times. The chain combines TRBV4-3 with TRBJ1-3; TRBD1 is a possible D gene (5 bases). CDR3 size: 14 residues. The germline gives CDR1 LGHNA, CDR2 YSLEER. V lost 4 bases, J lost 4 bases, and 11 bases lay in between. The CDR3 loop reads CASSRGETGNTIYF. CDR3 DNA sequence: TGCGCCAGCAGCCGGGGGGAGACAGGAAACACCATATATTTT.

This clone has more than one count but fewer than ten. This chain links TRBV19 with TRBJ1-4; D gene uncertain. V was clipped by 5 bases and J by 5 bases, with 18 bases between them. Germline CDR1 LNHDA, CDR2 SQIVND (reference sequence). The CDR3 spans 16 residues. CDR3 loop: CASSSYMTTSNEKLFF. The CDR3 bases are TGTGCCAGTAGTTCTTACATGACAACATCAAATGAAAAACTGTTTTTT.

Turning to this clone: The sample carries other DNA sequences with the same CDR3. The chain employs TRBV6-5 and TRBJ1-2; D possibly corresponds to TRBD1 (5 bases). Germline V gene data show CDR1 as MNHEY and CDR2 as SVGAGI. Trimming left V 2 bases short and J 2 bases short, with 6 bases between. The CDR3 covers 13 residues. In DNA, the CDR3 is TGTGCCAGCAGTTACCAGGGAAACTATGGCTACACCTTC. Its translation is CASSYQGNYGYTF.

This clone appeared a few times. J is TRBJ1-2 and V is TRBV6-5, with D possibly matching TRBD1 (6 bases). Trimming pared 5 bases from V and 6 bases from J, leaving 19 bases between. Looked up from germline, CDR1 is MNHEY and CDR2 is SVGAGI. The CDR3 loop spans 15 amino acids. CDR3 DNA sequence: TGTGCCAGCAGTAAAACGCACAGGGTATCTCATGGCTACACCTTC. Its translation is CASSKTHRVSHGYTF.

The V call is TRBV7-2, the J call TRBJ2-1; 9 nucleotides align to TRBD2. Germline-derived CDR1 and CDR2 are SGHTA and FQGNSA. The trim removed 1 base at V and 5 bases at J, leaving 3 bases unmatched. This CDR3 has 15 amino acids. The CDR3 is CASSLGLAVDNEQFF. Written as DNA, the CDR3 is TGTGCCAGCAGCTTAGGACTAGCGGTTGACAATGAGCAGTTCTTC.

The chain has TRBV4-3 and TRBJ1-1, with a weak D call TRBD1 (5 bases). Germline CDR1 is LGHNA and CDR2 is YSLEER. The CDR3 has 14 residues. The V end lost 5 bases, the J end lost 1 base, and 11 bases lay between the germline ends. CDR3 nucleotides: TGCGCCAGCAGCGATTCCGGACAGAACACTGAAGCTTTCTTT. Translation: CASSDSGQNTEAFF.

This clone has only a few counts. The chain links TRBV7-9 to TRBJ1-3; unclear D gene. The V end was cut by 5 bases, the J end by 0 bases, with 2 bases between. CDR3 length: 12 residues. Germline-derived CDR1 and CDR2 are SEHNR and FQNEAQ (reference sequence). The CDR3, as DNA: TGTGCCAGCAGCCCCTCTGGAAACACCATATATTTT. The encoded protein is CASSPSGNTIYF.

The rearrangement uses TRBV5-6 and TRBJ2-1; 8 nucleotides match TRBD1. CDR3 length: 15 amino acids. CDR1 and CDR2 (germline): SGHDT, YYEEEE. The V gene end was trimmed by 2 bases and the J gene end by 6 bases; junction bases not matched to a gene: 7. CDR3 in amino acids: CASSFRTGLRNEQFF. The CDR3 DNA reads TGTGCCAGCAGCTTCCGGACAGGGTTGCGCAATGAGCAGTTCTTC.

The J gene is TRBJ1-6, the V gene TRBV5-8; tentative D call: TRBD1 (5 bases). V was cut by 0 bases and J by 7 bases, with 11 bases left in between. There are 15 residues in the CDR3. CDR1 is SGHTS and CDR2 is YDEGEE in the germline V gene. The CDR3: CASSLVGTGNSPLHF. The CDR3 bases are TGTGCCAGCAGCTTGGTTGGGACGGGGAATTCACCCCTCCACTTT.

V and J are TRBV20-1 and TRBJ2-7, with 8 bases matching TRBD1. CDR1 and CDR2 from the germline V gene are DFQATT and SNEGSKA (reference sequence). V lost 3 bases and J lost 2; bases outside the gene matches: 6. The CDR3 extends over 14 amino acids. Here the CDR3 DNA reads TGCAGTGCTAGTCGACAGGGGCGAACCTACGAGCAGTACTTC. This translates into CSASRQGRTYEQYF.

The V and J genes are TRBV14 and TRBJ1-6; D is ambiguous. V lost 5 bases and J lost 0, with 17 bases in between. The CDR3 sequence is 18 residues long. The germline CDR1 and CDR2 sequences are SGHDN and FVKESK. The chain's CDR3 is CASSSTTGSSSYNSPLHF. Written as DNA, the CDR3 is TGTGCCAGCAGCTCCACTACTGGTTCTAGCTCCTATAATTCACCCCTCCACTTT. Full variable domain (rest looked up from reference TRBV14 and TRBJ1-6): EAGVTQFPSHSVIEKGQTVTLRCDPISGHDNLYWYRRVMGKEIKFLLHFVKESKQDESGMPNNRFLAERTGGTYSTLKVQPAELEDSGVYFCASSSTTGSSSYNSPLHFGNGTRLTVT.

The genes are TRBV30 and TRBJ2-3; D call uncertain. The CDR3 length is 12 residues. CDR1 and CDR2 from the germline V gene are GTSNPN and SVGIG (reference sequence). Trimming took off 4 bases at V and 3 bases at J, with 8 bases between the two ends. CDR3 nucleotide sequence: TGTGCCTGGACTCAGTGGACAGATACGCAGTATTTT. Translation gives CAWTQWTDTQYF.

The CDR3 DNA reads as TGTGCCAGCAGCTTCGACCAGGGAAACATAGTATATTTT. This translates into CASSFDQGNIVYF. The chain combines TRBV11-2 with TRBJ1-3, with D possibly being TRBD1 (5 bases). The germline gives CDR1 SGHAT, CDR2 FQNNGV. This CDR3 has 13 residues. Trimming pared 3 bases from V and 14 bases from J, leaving 17 bases between.

This clone was seen a single time. The V and J genes are TRBV2 and TRBJ1-1; no clear D. V gave up 6 bases and J gave up 0 bases, with 11 bases separating them. This CDR3 is built from 14 residues. The germline V gene has CDR1 SNHLY and CDR2 FYNNEI. In DNA, the CDR3 is TGTGCCAGCAGGGACGGCTACATGAACACTGAAGCTTTCTTT. It codes for CASRDGYMNTEAFF.

The V call is TRBV18, the J call TRBJ2-7, with TRBD1 identical over 10 bases. The J segment lost 5 bases and the V segment lost 4 bases, leaving 5 bases of the junction unmatched. The CDR3 consists of 14 residues. Germline V gene sequence: CDR1 KGHSH, CDR2 LQKENI. CDR3 protein: CASSRSGTGDEQYF. For the CDR3, the DNA is TGTGCCAGCTCACGCTCCGGGACAGGGGACGAGCAGTACTTC.

The gene calls are TRBV11-2 and TRBJ2-1, with D hard to call. Trimming took 1 base from V and 7 from J, leaving 11 bases between them. Germline CDR1 SGHAT, CDR2 FQNNGV. This CDR3 contains 14 residues. CDR3 loop: CASSLVGSRNEQFF. CDR3 DNA: TGTGCCAGCAGCTTAGTGGGGTCAAGGAATGAGCAGTTCTTC.

This clone was picked up one time. This rearrangement joins TRBV7-6 to TRBJ2-3, with 8 nucleotides matching TRBD2. Germline trimming cut 1 base from V and 4 bases from J; bases unmatched to any gene: 4. The CDR3 is made up of 15 amino acids. Germline CDR1 SGHVS, CDR2 FNYEAQ. The CDR3 reads CASSLDGGAADTQYF. CDR3 sequence (DNA): TGTGCCAGCAGCTTAGACGGGGGGGCTGCAGATACGCAGTATTTT.